This T cell receptor (beta chain) was recorded in a study of blood T cells in healthy people across ages. Study-level points and caveats: Higher diversity, along with more naive CD4+ cells, distinguished long-lived donors from aged donors.

Then a second PCR, running roughly 7 to 12 cycles, was carried out with a sample-barcoded 5' primer and a J-beta primer mix. In TCRdb, the 5' RACE reads were re-called with MiXCR into one record per CDR3 protein. The data contain hundreds of thousands of distinct CDR3 sequences, around two fifths of them singletons. V shed 8 bases and J 3 bases; nucleotides not matched to a gene: 6. CDR3 length: 14 residues. Germline V gene lookup returns CDR1 SNHLY and CDR2 FYNNEI. Russia was home to the donors, healthy Caucasian individuals aged about 6 to 90. This clonotype was seen only once. Its antigen is undetermined.

Sequencing input: blood. The clonotype was recovered from a man aged 55-75 years in good health. The gene calls are TRBV2 and TRBJ2-3; 9 bases fit TRBD2. In nucleotides, the CDR3 is TGTGCCAGCGAAGAGCGGGGGGAAACAGATACGCAGTATTTT. Its protein product is CASEERGETDTQYF.